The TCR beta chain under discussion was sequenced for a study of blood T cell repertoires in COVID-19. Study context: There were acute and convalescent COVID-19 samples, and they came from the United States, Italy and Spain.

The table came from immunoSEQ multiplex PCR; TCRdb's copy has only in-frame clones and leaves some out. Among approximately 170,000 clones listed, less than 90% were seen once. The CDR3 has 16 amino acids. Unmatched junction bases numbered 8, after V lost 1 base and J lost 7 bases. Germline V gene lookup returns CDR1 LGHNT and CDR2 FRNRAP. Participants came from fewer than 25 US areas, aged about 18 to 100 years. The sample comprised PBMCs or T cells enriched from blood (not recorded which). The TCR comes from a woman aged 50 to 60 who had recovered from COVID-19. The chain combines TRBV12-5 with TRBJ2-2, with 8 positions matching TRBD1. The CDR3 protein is CASGLAGTGSDGELFF. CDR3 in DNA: TGTGCTAGTGGTTTGGCCGGGACAGGATCGGACGGGGAGCTGTTTTTT. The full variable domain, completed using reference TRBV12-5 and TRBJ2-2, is DARVTQTPRHKVTEMGQEVTMRCQPILGHNTVFWYRQTMMQGLELLAYFRNRAPLDDSGMPKDRFSAEMPDATLATLKIQPSEPRDSAVYFCASGLAGTGSDGELFFGEGSRLTVL.